This is a list of T cell receptor beta chains from one sample in a study of T cells in narcolepsy. Profiled with immunoSEQ multiplex PCR; TCRdb holds only in-frame clones, not every one. The repertoire holds 25,000 to 35,000 clones, with 75% to 90% as singletons. Sequenced sample: CD45RA- memory CD4+ T cells from PBMCs. These receptors came from a human donor with narcolepsy. Each CDR3 is given with its conserved first and last residue. The D gene is left open where the match is weak. Only part of the rows carry a size: once, few, many, or a class if the clone is expanded.

-	TRBV6-1	TRBJ1-1	-	CASSEGHPEAFF	TGTGCCAGCAGTGAAGGACACCCTGAAGCTTTCTTT
-	TRBV9	TRBJ1-3	-	CASSPRTQGLESSGNTIYF	TGTGCCAGCAGCCCGAGGACCCAGGGATTGGAAAGCTCTGGAAACACCATATATTTT
TRBD1	TRBV6-1	TRBJ1-2	-	CASSTDRGIGYTF	TGTGCCAGCAGTACTGACAGGGGTATTGGCTACACCTTC
-	TRBV7-8	TRBJ2-5	-	CASSFKETQYF	TGTGCCAGCAGCTTCAAAGAGACCCAGTACTTC
-	TRBV7-3	TRBJ2-7	once	CASSPVPGHSYEQYF	TGTGCCAGCAGCCCAGTTCCGGGTCACTCCTACGAGCAGTACTTC
-	TRBV6-5	TRBJ2-5	-	CASSRTQVQETQYF	TGTGCCAGCAGTCGGACTCAAGTCCAAGAGACCCAGTACTTC
-	TRBV7-2	TRBJ2-2	-	CASSGVPTRELFF	TGTGCCAGCAGCGGGGTCCCCACTAGGGAGCTGTTTTTT
-	TRBV6-5	TRBJ2-7	once	CASRSRRAGEQYF	TGTGCCAGCAGATCCCGGAGGGCGGGCGAGCAGTACTTC
-	TRBV28	TRBJ2-4	-	CASTSYREGIQYF	TGTGCCAGCACTAGTTACAGGGAGGGCATTCAGTACTTC
TRBD2	TRBV7-2	TRBJ2-3	-	CASSPPEQRGVTDTQYF	TGTGCCAGCAGCCCACCCGAACAGCGGGGGGTCACAGATACGCAGTATTTT
-	TRBV5-4	TRBJ2-3	-	CASSQGGASDTQYF	TGTGCCAGCAGCCAGGGGGGGGCGTCAGATACGCAGTATTTT
-	TRBV1	TRBJ2-3	-	CTSSQILSSRPGFPPSTDTQYF	TGCACCAGCAGCCAAATCCTTTCTAGCAGGCCCGGGTTTCCGCCTAGCACAGATACGCAGTATTTT